Below, 8 T cell receptor beta chains from the same sample are listed, as sequenced in a study of blood T cell repertoires in COVID-19. Here immunoSEQ multiplex PCR was the method, and the copy in TCRdb shows in-frame clones only, minus some. The sample contains roughly 86,000 clones, around 84% of which appear only once. Specimen: peripheral blood. These receptors all come from a middle-aged man with acute or convalescent COVID-19.

This chain connects TRBV5-1 to TRBJ1-2; D gene ambiguous. From germline, CDR1 is SGHRS and CDR2 YFSETQ. CDR3 length: 12 amino acids. V was clipped by 2 bases and J by 6 bases, with 8 bases between them. DNA of the CDR3: TGCGCCAGCAGCTTAGCCGGGAATGGCTACACCTTC. Its translation: CASSLAGNGYTF.

V gene TRBV10-2 combines with J gene TRBJ1-1, with 7 nucleotides matching TRBD1. The ends lost 1 base at V and 4 bases at J; junction bases unmatched: 3. This CDR3 has 14 residues. CDR1 and CDR2 from the germline V gene are WSHSY and SAAADI. The CDR3 DNA reads as TGCGCCAGCAGTGAGTTGAGACAGGGCACTGAAGCTTTCTTT. It is translated as CASSELRQGTEAFF.

The V gene is TRBV2, the J gene TRBJ2-5, with D unresolved. In germline, CDR1 is SNHLY, CDR2 FYNNEI. This CDR3 contains 10 residues. V was cut by 8 bases and J by 7 bases, with 8 bases left in between. The DNA of the CDR3 is TGTGCCAGCGAGATAACGACCCAGTACTTC. Translated, it gives CASEITTQYF.

This clone was observed a few times. The chain recombines TRBV19 with TRBJ1-2; D uncertain. With 5 bases removed from V and 3 bases from J, the gap between germline ends came to 13 bases. Looked up from germline, CDR1 is LNHDA and CDR2 is SQIVND (reference sequence). The CDR3 sequence is 14 residues long. As DNA, the CDR3 is TGTGCCAGTAGTCACAGTCAGAAAGACTATGGCTACACCTTC. Its protein is CASSHSQKDYGYTF.

The chain carries TRBV20-1 and TRBJ2-3, with 10 bases fitting TRBD2. The CDR3 is 15 residues long. Losses at the gene ends were 3 bases for V and 1 base for J; bases not matched to a gene: 4. Germline CDR1 reads DFQATT; CDR2 reads SNEGSKA (reference sequence). In DNA form, the CDR3 reads TGCAGTGCTAGTACTCTAGCGGGGGGCACAGATACGCAGTATTTT. Its protein product is CSASTLAGGTDTQYF.

This chain connects TRBV9 to TRBJ2-2, with D perhaps matching TRBD2 (7 bases). V gave up 3 bases and J gave up 5 bases, with 17 bases separating them. CDR1 is SGDLS, CDR2 YYNGEE, per germline. The CDR3 consists of 16 residues. CDR3 sequence: CASSANSGGSTGELFF. In DNA form, the CDR3 reads TGTGCCAGCAGCGCCAATTCGGGGGGCAGTACCGGGGAGCTGTTTTTT.

The chain links TRBV12-3 or TRBV12-4 to TRBJ1-5; the match to TRBD1 covers 12 bases. Unmatched junction bases numbered 2, after V lost 8 bases and J lost 6 bases. The CDR3 spans 13 residues. CDR3 protein: CASGTGGLQPQHF. The CDR3 bases are TGTGCCAGCGGGACAGGGGGCCTTCAGCCCCAGCATTTT.

This clone appeared a single time. The chain combines TRBV7-9 with TRBJ2-7; D is uncertain. The CDR3 is 12 residues long. V lost 2 bases to trimming and J lost 6 bases, with 8 bases between them. Germline values: CDR1 SEHNR, CDR2 FQNEAQ (reference sequence). CDR3 sequence: CASSLPVSEQYF. The CDR3 DNA reads TGTGCCAGCAGCTTACCGGTTTCCGAGCAGTACTTC.